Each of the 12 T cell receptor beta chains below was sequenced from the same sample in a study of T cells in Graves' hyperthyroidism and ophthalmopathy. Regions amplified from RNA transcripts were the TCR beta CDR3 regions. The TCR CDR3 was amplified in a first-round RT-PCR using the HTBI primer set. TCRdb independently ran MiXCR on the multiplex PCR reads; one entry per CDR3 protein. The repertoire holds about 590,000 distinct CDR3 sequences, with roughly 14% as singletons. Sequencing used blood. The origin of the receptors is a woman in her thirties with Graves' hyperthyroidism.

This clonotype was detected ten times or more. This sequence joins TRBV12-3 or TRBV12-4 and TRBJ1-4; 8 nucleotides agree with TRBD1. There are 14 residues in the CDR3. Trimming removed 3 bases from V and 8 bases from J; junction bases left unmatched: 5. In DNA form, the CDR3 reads TGTGCCAGCAGTTTTCGGACAGGGAGCGAAAAACTGTTTTTT. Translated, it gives CASSFRTGSEKLFF.

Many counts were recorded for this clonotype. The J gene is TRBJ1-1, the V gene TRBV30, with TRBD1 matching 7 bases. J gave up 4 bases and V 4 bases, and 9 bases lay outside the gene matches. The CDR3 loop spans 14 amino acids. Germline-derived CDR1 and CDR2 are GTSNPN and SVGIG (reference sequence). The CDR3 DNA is TGTGCCTGGATTAGAAAAGGGGGCGTCACTGAAGCTTTCTTT. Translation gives CAWIRKGGVTEAFF. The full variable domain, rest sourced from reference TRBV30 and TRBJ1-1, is SQTIHQWPATLVQPVGSPLSLECTVEGTSNPNLYWYRQAAGRGLQLLFYSVGIGQISSEVPQNLSASRPQDRQFILSSKKLLLSDSGFYLCAWIRKGGVTEAFFGQGTRLTVV.

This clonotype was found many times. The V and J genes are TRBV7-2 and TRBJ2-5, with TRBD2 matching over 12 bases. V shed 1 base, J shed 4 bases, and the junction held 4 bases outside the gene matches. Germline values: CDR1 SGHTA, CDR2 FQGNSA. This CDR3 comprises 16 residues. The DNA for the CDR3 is TGTGCCAGCAGCTTAGAGCTAGCGGGAGGGGGAGAGACCCAGTACTTC. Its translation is CASSLELAGGGETQYF. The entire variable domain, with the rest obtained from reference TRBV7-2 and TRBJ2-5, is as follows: GAGVSQSPSNKVTEKGKDVELRCDPISGHTALYWYRQSLGQGLEFLIYFQGNSAPDKSGLPSDRFSAERTGGSVSTLTIQRTQQEDSAVYLCASSLELAGGGETQYFGPGTRLLVL.

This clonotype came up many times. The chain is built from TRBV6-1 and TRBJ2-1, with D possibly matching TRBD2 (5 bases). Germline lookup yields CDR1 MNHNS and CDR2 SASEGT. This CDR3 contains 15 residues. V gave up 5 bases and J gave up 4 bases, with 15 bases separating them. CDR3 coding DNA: TGTGCCAGCAGTCCCGAGGTAGGCGGGTACAATGAGCAGTTCTTC. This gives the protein CASSPEVGGYNEQFF.

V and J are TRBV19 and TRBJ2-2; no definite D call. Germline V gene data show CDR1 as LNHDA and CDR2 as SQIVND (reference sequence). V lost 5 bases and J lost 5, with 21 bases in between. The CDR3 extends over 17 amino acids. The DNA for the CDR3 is TGTGCCAGTAGTCCCCACCCTCGAGTTTCGTGGACCGGGGAGCTGTTTTTT. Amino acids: CASSPHPRVSWTGELFF.

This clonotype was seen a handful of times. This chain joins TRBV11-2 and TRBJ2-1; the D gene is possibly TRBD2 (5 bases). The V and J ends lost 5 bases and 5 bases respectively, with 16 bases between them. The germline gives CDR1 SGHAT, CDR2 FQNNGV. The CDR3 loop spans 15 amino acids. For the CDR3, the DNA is TGTGCCAGCAGCCCTGGGTGGGCCGGGGACAATGAGCAGTTCTTC. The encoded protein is CASSPGWAGDNEQFF.

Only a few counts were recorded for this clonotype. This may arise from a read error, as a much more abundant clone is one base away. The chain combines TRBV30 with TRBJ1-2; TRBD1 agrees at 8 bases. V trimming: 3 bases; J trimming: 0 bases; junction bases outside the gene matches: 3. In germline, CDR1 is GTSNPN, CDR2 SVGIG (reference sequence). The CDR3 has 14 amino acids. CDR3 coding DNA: TGTGCCTGGAGGGTGGACAGGGCTAACTATGGCTACACCTTC. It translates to CAWRVDRANYGYTF.

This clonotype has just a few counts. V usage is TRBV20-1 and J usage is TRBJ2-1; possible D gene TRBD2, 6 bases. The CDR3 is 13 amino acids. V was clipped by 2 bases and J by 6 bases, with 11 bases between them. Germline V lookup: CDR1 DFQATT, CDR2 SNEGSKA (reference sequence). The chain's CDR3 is CSARRSGVNEQFF. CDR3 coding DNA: TGCAGTGCTAGAAGGTCGGGGGTCAATGAGCAGTTCTTC.

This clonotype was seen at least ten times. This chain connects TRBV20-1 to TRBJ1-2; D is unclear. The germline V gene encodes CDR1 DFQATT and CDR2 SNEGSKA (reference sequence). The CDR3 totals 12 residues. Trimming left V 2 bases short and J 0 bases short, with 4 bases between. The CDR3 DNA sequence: TGCAGTGCTAGACCAGCTAACTATGGCTACACCTTC. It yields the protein CSARPANYGYTF.

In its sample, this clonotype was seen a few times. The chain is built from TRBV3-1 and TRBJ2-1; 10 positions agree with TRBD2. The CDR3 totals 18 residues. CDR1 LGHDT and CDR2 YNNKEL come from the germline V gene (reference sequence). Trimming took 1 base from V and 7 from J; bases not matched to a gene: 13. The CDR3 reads CASSQVFPLAGVENEQFF. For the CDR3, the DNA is TGTGCCAGCAGCCAAGTCTTTCCCCTAGCGGGAGTAGAAAATGAGCAGTTCTTC.

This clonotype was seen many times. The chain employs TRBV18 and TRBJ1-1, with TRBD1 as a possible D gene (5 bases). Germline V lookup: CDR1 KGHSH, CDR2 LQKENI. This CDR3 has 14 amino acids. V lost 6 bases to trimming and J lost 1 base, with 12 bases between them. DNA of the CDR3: TGTGCCAGCTCGCCGACCACAGGGAACACTGAAGCTTTCTTT. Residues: CASSPTTGNTEAFF. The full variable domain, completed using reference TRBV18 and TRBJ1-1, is NAGVMQNPRHLVRRRGQEARLRCSPMKGHSHVYWYRQLPEEGLKFMVYLQKENIIDESGMPKERFSAEFPKEGPSILRIQQVVRGDSAAYFCASSPTTGNTEAFFGQGTRLTVV.

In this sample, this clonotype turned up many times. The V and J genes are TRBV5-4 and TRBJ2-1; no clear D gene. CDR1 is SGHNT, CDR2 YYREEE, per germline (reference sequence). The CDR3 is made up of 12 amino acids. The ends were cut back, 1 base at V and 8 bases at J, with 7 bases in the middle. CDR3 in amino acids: CASSLLADEQFF. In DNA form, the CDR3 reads TGTGCCAGCAGCTTGCTGGCAGATGAGCAGTTCTTC.